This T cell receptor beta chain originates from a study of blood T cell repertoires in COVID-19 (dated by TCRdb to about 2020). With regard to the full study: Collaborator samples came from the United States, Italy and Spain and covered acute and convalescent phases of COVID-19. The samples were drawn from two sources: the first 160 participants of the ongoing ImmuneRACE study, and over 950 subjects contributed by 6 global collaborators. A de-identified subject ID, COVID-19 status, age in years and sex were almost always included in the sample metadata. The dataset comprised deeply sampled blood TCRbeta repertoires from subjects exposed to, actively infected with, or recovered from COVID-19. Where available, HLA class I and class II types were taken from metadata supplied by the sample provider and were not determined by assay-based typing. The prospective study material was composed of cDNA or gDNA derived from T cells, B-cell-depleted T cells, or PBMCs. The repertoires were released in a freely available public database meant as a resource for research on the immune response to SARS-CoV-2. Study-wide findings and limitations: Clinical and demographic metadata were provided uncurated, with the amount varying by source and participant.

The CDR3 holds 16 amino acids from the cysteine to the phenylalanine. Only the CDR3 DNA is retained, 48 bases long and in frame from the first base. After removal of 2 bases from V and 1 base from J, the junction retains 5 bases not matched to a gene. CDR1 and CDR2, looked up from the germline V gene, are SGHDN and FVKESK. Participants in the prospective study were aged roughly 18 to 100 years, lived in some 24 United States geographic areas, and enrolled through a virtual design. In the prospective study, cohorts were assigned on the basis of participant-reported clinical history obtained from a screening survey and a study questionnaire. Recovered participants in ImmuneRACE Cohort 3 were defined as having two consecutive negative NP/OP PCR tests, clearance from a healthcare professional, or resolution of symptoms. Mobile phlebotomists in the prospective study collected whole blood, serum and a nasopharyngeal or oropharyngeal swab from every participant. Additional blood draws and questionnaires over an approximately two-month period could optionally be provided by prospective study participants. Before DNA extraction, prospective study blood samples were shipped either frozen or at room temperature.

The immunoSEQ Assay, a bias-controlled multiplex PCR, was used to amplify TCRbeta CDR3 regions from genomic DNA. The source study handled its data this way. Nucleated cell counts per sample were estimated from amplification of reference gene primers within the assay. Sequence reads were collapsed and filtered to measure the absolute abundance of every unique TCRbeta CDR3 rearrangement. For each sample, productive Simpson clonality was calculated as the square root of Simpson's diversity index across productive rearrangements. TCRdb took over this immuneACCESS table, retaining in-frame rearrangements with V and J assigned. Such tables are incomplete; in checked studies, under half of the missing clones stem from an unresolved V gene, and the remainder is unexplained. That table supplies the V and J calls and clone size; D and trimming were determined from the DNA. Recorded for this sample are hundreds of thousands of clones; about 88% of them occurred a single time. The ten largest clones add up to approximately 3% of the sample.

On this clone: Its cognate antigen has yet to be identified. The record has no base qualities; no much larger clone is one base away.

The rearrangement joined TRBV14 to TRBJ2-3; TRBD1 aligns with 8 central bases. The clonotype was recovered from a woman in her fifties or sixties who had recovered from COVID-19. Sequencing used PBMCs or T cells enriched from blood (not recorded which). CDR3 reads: CASSQPGTGGTDTQYF. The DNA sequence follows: TGTGCCAGCAGCCAACCCGGGACAGGAGGCACAGATACGCAGTATTTT. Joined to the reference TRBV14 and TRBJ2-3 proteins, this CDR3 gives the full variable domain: EAGVTQFPSHSVIEKGQTVTLRCDPISGHDNLYWYRRVMGKEIKFLLHFVKESKQDESGMPNNRFLAERTGGTYSTLKVQPAELEDSGVYFCASSQPGTGGTDTQYFGPGTRLTVL.